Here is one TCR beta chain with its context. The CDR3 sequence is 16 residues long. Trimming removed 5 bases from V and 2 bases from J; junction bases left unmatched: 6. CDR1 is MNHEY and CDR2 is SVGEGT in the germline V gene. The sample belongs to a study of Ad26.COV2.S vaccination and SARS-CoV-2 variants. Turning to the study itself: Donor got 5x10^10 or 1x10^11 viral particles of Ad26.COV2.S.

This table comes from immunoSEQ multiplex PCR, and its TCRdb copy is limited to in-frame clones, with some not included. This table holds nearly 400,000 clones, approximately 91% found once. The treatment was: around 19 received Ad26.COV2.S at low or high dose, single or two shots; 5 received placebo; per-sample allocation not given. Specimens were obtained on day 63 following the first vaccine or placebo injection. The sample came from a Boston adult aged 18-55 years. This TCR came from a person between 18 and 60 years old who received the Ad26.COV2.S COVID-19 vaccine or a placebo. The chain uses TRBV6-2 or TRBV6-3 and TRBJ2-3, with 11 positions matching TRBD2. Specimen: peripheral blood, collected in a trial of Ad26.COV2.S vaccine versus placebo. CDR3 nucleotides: TGTGCCAGCAGTGACTTAGCGGGAGGGATCACAGATACGCAGTATTTT. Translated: CASSDLAGGITDTQYF.